Here is one T cell receptor (beta chain) with its context. Its antigen remains undetermined. Nothing much larger sits one base from this clone, and base qualities are not available. The CDR3 starts with the cysteine, ends with the phenylalanine, and has 15 residues. Solely the CDR3 DNA is kept, with 45 bases framed from the first base. From the germline V gene, CDR1 is SGDLS and CDR2 is YYNGEE. V is reduced by 2 bases and J by 8 bases, leaving a spacing of 19 bases between them. This specimen comes from a study of shared clonotypes between healthy human individuals (dated by TCRdb to between 2020 and 2021). General notes on the study: A couple of women and a few men aged 18 to 49 years were included in the cohort. Per donor, three plates each were used for CD4 naive and CD4 memory, two for CD8 naive, and one for CD8 memory. To estimate repertoire size and how much clonotype sharing occurs between individuals, the study deeply sequenced the blood TCR repertoires of roughly 5 healthy adults. To increase sequencing depth and limit assay-specific biases, TCR repertoire library preparation and sequencing were carried out by different laboratories using diverse techniques. Leukapheresis yielded between about 0.8 and 9.5 billion PBMCs per donor. Summary of the overall study and its limitations: Sampling was restricted to blood, and TCR repertoires in tissues likely differ from the TCR repertoires found in blood. The small number of donors limited the genetic and exposure-history diversity represented. Larger estimated clonotype richness was generally found for naive subsets than for memory subsets. Compared with non-shared clonotypes, clonotypes shared by all four sorted-subset donors had higher generation probabilities. Based on pairwise subsampling, the degree of clonotype sharing among donors was expected to be affected by sequencing depth. Sharing across several donors was observed for approximately 4.6% of naive CD4, 3% to 4% of naive CD8, 2.3% of memory CD4, and roughly 0.4% of memory CD8 clonotypes. Even with the large sequencing depth, rarefaction of the sorted-subset datasets indicated that sequencing was incomplete.

Using the deep immunoSEQ assay, TCR CDR3 regions were amplified from genomic DNA by multiplex PCR. Extracted genomic DNA from each cell subset was distributed evenly across all wells of several immunoSEQ 96-well plates, and each plate was treated as a replicate. For sorted subsets, around 200 ng genomic DNA, equal to about 30,000 T cell genomes, was loaded into each replicate PCR. Purified libraries were measured with a Qubit 3.0 fluorometer, size-checked on a Bioanalyzer 2100, and measured again with the KAPA Library Quantification kit. A separate single-read 150-cycle Illumina NextSeq 550 flow cell was used to sequence each immunoSEQ 96-well plate. The study's processing was this. Because the immunoSEQ output held only junctional sequences and lacked quality scores, the filtering could not match the filtering applied to full-length reads. Sequences were annotated with PyIR, a Python wrapper for IgBLAST v1.9, using IMGT germline references to assign V/J genes and CDR3. Reads were filtered out if the reads had weak V/J assignments (E-value above 1e-6), no CDR3, stop codons, out-of-frame junctions, or ambiguous translated residues. A V3J clonotype was defined by an identical inferred V gene, J gene, and CDR3 amino acid sequence. To compute the percentage overlap between repertoires, the number of shared unique clonotypes was divided by the size of the smaller repertoire. Three approaches were used to assess repertoire richness: RTK rarefaction, the Chao1 estimator, and Recon v2.1 estimates of unobserved clonotypes. Generation probabilities were computed with OLGA for all TCRbeta clonotypes obtained by the gDNA method from a few donors. What TCRdb holds here is the immuneACCESS table cut down to in-frame rearrangements. Part of the clones is not present; checked against another copy, under half of the missing clones reflect an unresolved V gene, and the others are unexplained. That table furnishes V, J and clone size, whereas the DNA furnished D and trimming. Counted in this sample were around 200,000 clones; about 66% of them appeared once. Of the sample, 10% is held by the ten largest clones.

Donors were healthy HIV-negative adults with no recently reported acute infections or vaccinations. All donors were Caucasian adults living in Nashville, Tennessee, USA. CD4+ T cells were enriched through magnetic negative selection, after which naive cells were positively selected on CD45RA and the remaining negative fraction served as the memory subset. Blood was obtained by leukapheresis, after which PBMCs were separated by Ficoll-Histopaque density gradient centrifugation and cryopreserved in liquid nitrogen vapor phase. Analytical flow cytometry was used to check the purity and quantity of each magnetically sorted T cell population. Each sorted fraction had its genomic DNA isolated and then quantified by UV absorbance on a Nanodrop 2000c.

The rearrangement joined TRBV9 to TRBJ1-2; a confident D gene designation cannot be given. The sequence was collected from a man younger than 45 in good health. The sequencing sample was made of memory CD4+ T cells sorted from blood. Explained via the paper, the cell subset or site label denotes: CD45RA-negative fraction. The CDR3 protein: CASSVADGGGEGYTF. At the DNA level, the sequence is TGTGCCAGCAGCGTCGCGGACGGAGGTGGTGAAGGCTACACCTTC.